This T cell receptor (beta chain) was sequenced for a study of T-cell reconstitution after alpha-beta-depleted transplantation in children. Findings and limits, study-wide: Alpha-beta T cells present about two months after transplant were reported to originate from several hundred expanded graft clones. T-cell counts and diversity at one year post-transplant came mainly from newly produced T cells. Recipient T cells and thymic progenitors that survived gave rise to the high TCRbeta diversity observed at day 60 in some patients.

This clonotype turned up a few times. Its antigen is as yet unknown. CDR1 is MDHEN and CDR2 is SYDVKM in the germline V gene. CDR3 length: 15 residues. With 2 bases clipped from V and 0 bases from J, the junction kept 1 base outside the gene matches. Unique molecular identifiers were incorporated during preparation of the TCRbeta library. TCRdb reanalysed the PCR reads using MiXCR and keeps one entry per CDR3 protein. This sample carries over 100,000 distinct CDR3 sequences, around 6% of them seen once, and the ten largest clones take around 5.6%. This TCR was sampled from a female patient younger than 10 who had a stem cell transplant for Fanconi anemia, so the T cells may come from the graft donor. Sequenced here: PBMCs, mostly from graft donor cells, sampled 60 days after TCRalphabeta/CD19-depleted stem cell transplant. The V and J genes are TRBV28 and TRBJ2-3; 8 bases line up with TRBD2. This CDR3 is CASSLAGGSTDTQYF. The DNA for the CDR3 is TGTGCCAGCAGTTTAGCGGGGGGTAGCACAGATACGCAGTATTTT.